This paragraph reports one T cell receptor beta chain. This entry comes from a study of blood T cell repertoires in COVID-19. Libraries were prepared by immunoSEQ multiplex PCR; TCRdb keeps only in-frame clonotypes and omits some of them. Among fewer than 700,000 clones, around 90% were seen once, and the ten largest hold 7.5% to 9%. Germline CDR1 is WSHSY and CDR2 is SAAADI. V was trimmed by 0 bases and J by 12 bases, leaving 15 bases between them. This CDR3 has 15 amino acids. The sample taken for sequencing was peripheral blood. This receptor was taken from a woman aged 45-65 years with COVID-19, enrolled during active disease. This rearrangement joins TRBV10-2 to TRBJ1-6; D may be TRBD1 (6 bases). CDR3 amino acids: CASSESGRGTQPLHF. The CDR3 DNA sequence: TGCGCCAGCAGTGAGTCCGGCAGGGGCACTCAACCCCTCCACTTT.